This entry concerns a single T cell receptor (beta chain). Its antigen is not known. TCRdb re-called the 5' RACE reads; every CDR3 protein appears as one record, without DNA. This sample's clone table lists about 160,000 distinct CDR3 sequences. This entry comes from a study of T cells expressing NK-cell markers. Study-wide results and limits: There remained a lack of clarity about HCMV specificity of expanded NKG2C+ T cell clones.

The germline CDR1 and CDR2 sequences are DFQATT and SNEGSKA (reference sequence). The CDR3 is 15 residues long. This rearrangement joins TRBV20-1 to TRBJ2-3; TCRdb's D call, TRBD1, is unchecked because there is no DNA. The material sequenced was blood T cells: a sorted CD56 or NKG2C T cell subset, CD4+ or CD8+ T cells, or bulk PBMC T cells (not recorded which). This sequence originates from a woman aged 18 to 69 in good health. This chain's CDR3 is CSAGPTDRVAATQYF.